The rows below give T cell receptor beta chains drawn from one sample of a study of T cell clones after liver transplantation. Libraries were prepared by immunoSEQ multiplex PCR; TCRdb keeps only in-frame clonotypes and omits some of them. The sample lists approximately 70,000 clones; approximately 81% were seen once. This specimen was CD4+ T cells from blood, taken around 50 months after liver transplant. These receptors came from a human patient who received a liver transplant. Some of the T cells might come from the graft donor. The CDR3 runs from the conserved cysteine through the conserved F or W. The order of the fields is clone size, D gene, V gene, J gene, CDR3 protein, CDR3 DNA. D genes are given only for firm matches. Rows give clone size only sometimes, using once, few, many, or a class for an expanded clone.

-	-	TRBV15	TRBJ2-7	CATSTALDSSYEQYF	TGTGCCACCAGCACCGCCCTGGACAGCTCCTACGAGCAGTACTTC
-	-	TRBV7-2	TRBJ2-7	CASSLVVGPSYEQYF	TGTGCCAGCAGCTTAGTTGTAGGACCATCCTACGAGCAGTACTTC
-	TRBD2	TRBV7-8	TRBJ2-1	CASSSTRTKTSGSYNEQFF	TGTGCCAGCAGCTCGACAAGAACAAAGACTAGCGGGAGCTACAATGAGCAGTTCTTC
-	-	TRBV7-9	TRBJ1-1	CASRRDGTEAFF	TGTGCCAGCAGAAGGGACGGGACTGAAGCTTTCTTT
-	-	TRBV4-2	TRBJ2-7	CASSQDTSGAGTLYEQYF	TGTGCCAGCAGCCAAGATACGTCGGGGGCAGGCACCCTCTACGAGCAGTACTTC
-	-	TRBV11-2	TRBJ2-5	CASSLVGGSGETQYF	TGTGCCAGCAGCTTAGTAGGGGGGTCGGGAGAGACCCAGTACTTC
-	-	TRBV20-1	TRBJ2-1	CSAKTRDEQFF	TGCAGTGCAAAGACCCGGGATGAGCAGTTCTTC
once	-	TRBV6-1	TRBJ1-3	CASSDASFSGNTIYF	TGTGCCAGCAGTGATGCCAGTTTCTCTGGAAACACCATATATTTT
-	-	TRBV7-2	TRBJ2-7	CASSPRTAYYEQYF	TGTGCCAGCAGCCCTCGGACAGCGTACTACGAGCAGTACTTC
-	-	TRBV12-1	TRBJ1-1	CASSFGRGKGTEAFF	TGTGCCAGCAGCTTTGGTAGGGGGAAAGGCACTGAAGCTTTCTTT
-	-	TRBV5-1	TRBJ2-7	CASSSPGSYEQYF	TGCGCCAGCAGCTCTCCCGGCTCCTACGAGCAGTACTTC
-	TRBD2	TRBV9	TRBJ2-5	CASSGGVGVGQETQYF	TGTGCCAGCTCCGGGGGGGTCGGCGTGGGGCAAGAGACCCAGTACTTC
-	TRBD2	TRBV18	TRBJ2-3	CASSLLPGTSGSRKPDTQYF	TGTGCCAGCTCACTTCTTCCCGGGACTAGCGGGAGTAGGAAGCCAGATACGCAGTATTTT
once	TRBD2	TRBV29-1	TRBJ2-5	CSVAGRGGETQYF	TGCAGCGTTGCCGGGAGGGGGGGGGAGACCCAGTACTTC
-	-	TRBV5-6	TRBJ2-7	CASRQGVEQYF	TGTGCCAGCAGACAGGGAGTCGAGCAGTACTTC
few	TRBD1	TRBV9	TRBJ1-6	CASGQGWGNSPLHF	TGTGCCAGCGGACAGGGTTGGGGAAATTCACCCCTCCACTTT
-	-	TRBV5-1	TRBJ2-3	CASSGMVGDTQYF	TGCGCCAGCAGCGGAATGGTTGGAGATACGCAGTATTTT
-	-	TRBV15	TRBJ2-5	CATSRDGGPRETQYF	TGTGCCACCAGCAGAGATGGCGGTCCTCGGGAGACCCAGTACTTC
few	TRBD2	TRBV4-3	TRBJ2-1	CASSPGGGLAGAEQFF	TGCGCCAGCAGCCCTGGAGGAGGACTAGCGGGAGCCGAGCAGTTCTTC
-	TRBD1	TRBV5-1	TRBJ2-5	CASSALTGGSGETQYF	TGCGCCAGCAGCGCCTTAACAGGGGGCTCGGGAGAGACCCAGTACTTC